These T cell receptor beta chains were read from a single sample in a study of CD8+ T cells in alopecia areata. Only in-frame clones appear in the TCRdb table, and some are missing; sequencing was by immunoSEQ multiplex PCR. Of about 120,000 clones listed, around 64% were seen once; the top ten hold 2.5% to 3.5%. Sequences were obtained from CD4+ T cells sorted from blood. All receptors derive from a human donor in good health. Both conserved end residues are part of each CDR3. A D gene is named only where the DNA matches it firmly. Not every row has a clone size; where given, it reads once, few, many or a size class.

d_call j_call clone_size v_call cdr3_aa cdr3_nt
- TRBJ2-3 few TRBV30 CAWSLGSDTDTQYF TGTGCCTGGAGTTTAGGGAGCGACACAGATACGCAGTATTTT
- TRBJ1-2 - TRBV29-1 CSVSALGGYTF TGCAGCGTTAGCGCTCTGGGTGGCTACACCTTC
- TRBJ1-1 - TRBV29-1 CSGGHGNTEAFF TGCAGCGGGGGGCACGGGAATACTGAAGCTTTCTTT
TRBD2 TRBJ2-5 - TRBV5-1 CASSSLSTSGEETQYF TGCGCCAGCAGCTCTTTATCGACTAGCGGGGAAGAGACCCAGTACTTC
- TRBJ2-6 - TRBV5-6 CASSTDSGGANVLTF TGTGCCAGCAGCACCGACTCTGGAGGGGCCAACGTCCTGACTTTC
- TRBJ2-7 - TRBV7-2 CASSLSDSHF TGTGCCAGCAGCTTGTCGGACAGCCACTTC
- TRBJ2-7 - TRBV7-3 CASSLTRGYEQYF TGTGCCAGCAGCTTAACGAGGGGCTACGAGCAGTACTTC
- TRBJ2-3 - TRBV30 CAWVMTESTDTQYF TGTGCCTGGGTGATGACAGAAAGCACAGATACGCAGTATTTT
- TRBJ1-1 few TRBV19 CASSPGNTEAFF TGTGCCAGTAGTCCGGGCAACACTGAAGCTTTCTTT
- TRBJ2-1 - TRBV7-6 CASSLDRQSYNEQFF TGTGCCAGCAGCTTAGACAGGCAATCCTACAATGAGCAGTTCTTC
- TRBJ1-6 - TRBV2 CASGRDPYNSPLHF TGTGCCAGCGGGCGGGATCCCTATAATTCACCCCTCCACTTT
TRBD2 TRBJ2-3 few TRBV23-1 CASSHRRGAHTDTQYF TGCGCCAGCAGTCATAGGCGGGGGGCCCACACAGATACGCAGTATTTT
- TRBJ2-2 - TRBV25-1 CASSSYLTARGGELFF TGTGCCAGCAGTTCGTACCTGACTGCTCGGGGCGGGGAGCTGTTTTTT
- TRBJ2-7 - TRBV5-1 CASSFGPGPSYEQYF -
- TRBJ2-5 - TRBV7-9 CASSLHAEETQYF TGTGCCAGCAGCTTACATGCGGAAGAGACCCAGTACTTC
- TRBJ2-3 few TRBV15 CATSPRKDDTQYF TGTGCCACCAGCCCCCGGAAGGATGATACGCAGTATTTT
- TRBJ2-1 - TRBV7-8 CASSLTKQAEQFF TGTGCCAGCAGCCTTACCAAACAGGCCGAGCAGTTCTTC
- TRBJ1-6 - TRBV5-5 CASSLAALNSPLHF TGTGCCAGCAGCTTGGCAGCCCTCAATTCACCCCTCCACTTT
TRBD1 TRBJ1-5 - TRBV6-1 CASSAIDRGGSNQPQHF TGTGCCAGCAGTGCCATCGACAGGGGCGGGAGCAATCAGCCCCAGCATTTT
- TRBJ1-5 - TRBV6-6 CASSGGLDPNQPQHF TGTGCCAGCAGTGGAGGACTAGATCCCAATCAGCCCCAGCATTTT
- TRBJ1-1 - TRBV2 CASTGERSTEAFF TGTGCCAGCACGGGGGAACGTAGCACTGAAGCTTTCTTT
- TRBJ2-2 - TRBV7-2 CASSVRHTGELFF TGTGCCAGCAGCGTAAGGCACACCGGGGAGCTGTTTTTT
- TRBJ1-5 once TRBV9 CASSSWKGNQPQHF TGTGCCAGCAGCTCATGGAAGGGGAATCAGCCCCAGCATTTT
- TRBJ1-1 - TRBV7-9 CASSRRGAENTEAFF TGTGCCAGCAGCAGGCGGGGGGCGGAAAACACTGAAGCTTTCTTT
- TRBJ2-2 - TRBV2 CASMRVRNTGELFF TGTGCCAGCATGAGGGTCAGGAACACCGGGGAGCTGTTTTTT
- TRBJ2-7 - TRBV2 CASSEGRGLEQYF TGTGCCAGCAGTGAAGGGAGGGGGCTCGAGCAGTACTTC
- TRBJ2-3 - TRBV14 CASSQRDRSDTQYF TGTGCCAGCAGCCAGCGGGACAGATCAGATACGCAGTATTTT
- TRBJ2-7 few TRBV28 CASSNTRGGKSEQYF TGTGCCAGCAGTAATACCAGGGGGGGGAAGTCCGAGCAGTACTTC
- TRBJ2-5 - TRBV4-1 CASSQEGRRSEQETQYF TGCGCCAGCAGCCAAGAGGGCCGTAGGTCCGAGCAAGAGACCCAGTACTTC
- TRBJ2-5 once TRBV7-8 CASSSLGEAEETQYF TGTGCCAGCAGCTCCCTCGGCGAAGCCGAAGAGACCCAGTACTTC
- TRBJ1-5 - TRBV6-5 CASSYGWTSNQPQHF TGTGCCAGCAGTTACGGATGGACTAGCAATCAGCCCCAGCATTTT
- TRBJ2-1 - TRBV19 CATTILAGSYNEQFF TGTGCCACGACCATTCTAGCCGGCTCCTACAATGAGCAGTTCTTC
- TRBJ1-1 few TRBV20-1 CSAFQSEAFF TGCAGTGCTTTCCAATCCGAAGCTTTCTTT
- TRBJ2-3 - TRBV9 CASSVVMSTDTQYF TGTGCCAGCAGCGTGGTGATGAGCACAGATACGCAGTATTTT
- TRBJ2-7 - TRBV7-8 CASSLSTGSYEQYF TGTGCCAGCAGCTTAAGCACAGGCTCCTACGAGCAGTACTTC
TRBD1 TRBJ1-5 - TRBV30 CAWSRGTGGRSNQPQHF TGTGCCTGGAGTAGGGGAACAGGGGGCAGAAGCAATCAGCCCCAGCATTTT
- TRBJ2-5 - TRBV6-1 CASSGGRAKETQYF TGTGCCAGCAGTGGAGGCAGGGCCAAAGAGACCCAGTACTTC
TRBD1 TRBJ2-1 few TRBV27 CASSILAGQAYNEQFF TGTGCCAGCAGTATTCTCGCTGGACAGGCTTACAATGAGCAGTTCTTC
- TRBJ2-1 - TRBV14 CASSEQGPEQFF TGTGCCAGCAGCGAGCAGGGACCTGAGCAGTTCTTC
TRBD1 TRBJ2-7 - TRBV10-3 CAISPDRGPYEQYF TGTGCCATCAGTCCGGACAGGGGGCCCTACGAGCAGTACTTC
- TRBJ1-2 once TRBV5-4 CASSSSGNYGYTF TGTGCCAGCAGCTCCTCCGGCAACTATGGCTACACCTTC
TRBD2 TRBJ2-7 few TRBV5-1 CASSPEGLAATEQYF TGCGCCAGCAGCCCGGAAGGACTAGCTGCTACCGAGCAGTACTTC
- TRBJ2-7 few TRBV10-3 CAINGGYSEQYF TGTGCCATCAATGGGGGTTATAGCGAGCAGTACTTC
TRBD1 TRBJ1-2 - TRBV19 CASTPTGIYGYTF TGTGCCAGTACCCCGACAGGGATCTATGGCTACACCTTC
- TRBJ2-7 - TRBV25-1 CASSETTGAYEQYF TGTGCCAGCAGTGAAACCACAGGAGCCTACGAGCAGTACTTC
- TRBJ1-2 - TRBV6-1 CATSAVVAPYGYTF TGTGCCACCTCGGCGGTAGTAGCCCCCTATGGCTACACCTTC
- TRBJ2-3 - TRBV14 CASSPGSGTQYF TGTGCCAGCAGCCCCGGGAGCGGTACGCAGTATTTT
TRBD1 TRBJ1-5 - TRBV30 CAWSAIRQGTDQPQHF TGTGCCTGGAGTGCCATACGACAGGGAACCGATCAGCCCCAGCATTTT
TRBD1 TRBJ1-2 - TRBV7-2 CASSYGQGLSTGYTF TGTGCCAGCAGCTACGGACAGGGACTGTCAACTGGCTACACCTTC